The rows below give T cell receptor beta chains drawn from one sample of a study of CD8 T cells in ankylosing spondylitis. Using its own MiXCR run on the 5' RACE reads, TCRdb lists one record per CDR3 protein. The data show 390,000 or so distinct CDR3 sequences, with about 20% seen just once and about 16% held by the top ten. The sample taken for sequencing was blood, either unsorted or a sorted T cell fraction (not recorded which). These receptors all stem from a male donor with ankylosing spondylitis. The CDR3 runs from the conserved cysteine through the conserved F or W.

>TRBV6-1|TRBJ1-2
CASSETRNSNYGYTF
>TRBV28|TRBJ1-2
CASRTTGNYGYTF
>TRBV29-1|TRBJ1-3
CSVAPRGHGNTIYF
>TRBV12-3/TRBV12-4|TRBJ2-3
CATRPSAYTDTQYF
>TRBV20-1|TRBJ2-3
CSAPPALLTDTQYF
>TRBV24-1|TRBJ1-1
CATSVGDRYTEAFF
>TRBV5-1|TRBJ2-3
CASSLRLADPDTQYF
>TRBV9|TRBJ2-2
CASSTRLAGGEGKLFF
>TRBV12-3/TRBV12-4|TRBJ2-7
CASSPRTGYYEQYF
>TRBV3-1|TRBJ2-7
CASSQMGEQYF
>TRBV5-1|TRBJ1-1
CASSHPDRLNTEAFF
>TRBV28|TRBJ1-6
CASSSTSDRFTGEGSSPLHF
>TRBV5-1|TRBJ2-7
CASSLRLGGSYEQYF
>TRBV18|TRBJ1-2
CASSSAGGPRYTF
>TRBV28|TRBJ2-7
CASSGTGESSYEQYF
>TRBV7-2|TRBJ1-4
CASSLPLPGGLEKLFF
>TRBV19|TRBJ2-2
CASSTGQGAGELFF
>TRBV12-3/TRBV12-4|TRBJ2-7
CASSWGRSTYEQYF
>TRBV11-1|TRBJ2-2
CASSFFTGELFF
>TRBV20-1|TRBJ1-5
CSAREQASGDQPQHF
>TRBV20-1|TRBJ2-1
CSAPLLDSYNEQFF
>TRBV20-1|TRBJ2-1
CSARDLTSGNNEQFF
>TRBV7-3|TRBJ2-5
CASSPSAGHGEETQYF
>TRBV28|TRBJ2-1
CACEREWNEQFF
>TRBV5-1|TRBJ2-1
CASSPVGLAYGEQFF
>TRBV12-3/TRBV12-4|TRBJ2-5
CASSLSLLGGTQYF
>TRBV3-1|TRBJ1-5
CASSQEWSSNQPQHF
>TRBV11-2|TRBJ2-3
CASSLLLQGTDTQYF
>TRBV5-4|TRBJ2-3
CASRGMGDTQYF
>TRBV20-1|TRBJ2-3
CSARGPNSQRRTQYF
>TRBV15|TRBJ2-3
CATSREMRTSGMGDTQYF
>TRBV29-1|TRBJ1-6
CSDRAGNSPLHF
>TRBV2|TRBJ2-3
CASSAFREQTQYF
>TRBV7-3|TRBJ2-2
CASSSSNTGELFF
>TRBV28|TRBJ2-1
CASSGTSGRALALNEQFF
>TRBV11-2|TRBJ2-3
CASSPGPGETDTQYF
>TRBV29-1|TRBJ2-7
CSVVLSYEQYF
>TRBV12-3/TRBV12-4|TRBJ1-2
CASSLGQGHFVDGYTF
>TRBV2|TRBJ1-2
CASKGDSWRGYTF
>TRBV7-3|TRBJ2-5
CASSLTDTGPPQYF
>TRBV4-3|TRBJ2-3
CASSQDPGRAADTQYF
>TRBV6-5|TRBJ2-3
CASSYGQGPTDTQYF
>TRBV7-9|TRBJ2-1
CASSLGGPRSLNEQFF
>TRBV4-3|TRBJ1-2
CASSYDTDPYGYTF
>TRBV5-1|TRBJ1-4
CASSSGTVDEKLFF
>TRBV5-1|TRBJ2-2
CASTETGANTGELFF
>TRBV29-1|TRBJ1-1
CSVVDRGRDTEAFF
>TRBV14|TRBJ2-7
CASSQNLGDEQYF
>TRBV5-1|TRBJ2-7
CASSTASGNSYEQYF
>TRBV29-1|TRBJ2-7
CSVEDGRTAPYEQYF
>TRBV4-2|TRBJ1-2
CASSQDERGYGYTF
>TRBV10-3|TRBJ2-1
CAISDWSGSGNEQFF
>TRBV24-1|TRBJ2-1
CATSPRTSGRAYNEQFF
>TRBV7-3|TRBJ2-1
CASSGEQGSYNEQFF
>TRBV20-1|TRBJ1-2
CSARPGEANYGYTF
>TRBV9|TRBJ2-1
CASSVATEDNEQFF
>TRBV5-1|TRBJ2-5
CASSLVSEQETQYF